This note documents a single TCR beta chain sequence. Its antigen is not identified. This CDR3 is 14 amino acids long. The germline gives CDR1 MDHEN, CDR2 SYDVKM. Trimming pared 7 bases from V and 2 bases from J, leaving 15 bases between. The protocol was immunoSEQ multiplex PCR, while the TCRdb copy is restricted to in-frame clones and leaves out a portion. The profile covers roughly 98,000 clones, with roughly 84% appearing a single time and 5.5% to 7.5% taken by the ten largest. The approximately 120-subject validation cohort, separate from the approximately 670-subject first cohort, included the donors. This entry is derived from a study of cytomegalovirus exposure and HLA in healthy donors. The study's findings and limits: Researchers counted around 170 TCR beta chains as cytomegalovirus-associated. Some public TCRs appeared in many individuals, while most sequences were rare. Testing in vitro showed a few CMV-associated chains specific for CMV antigens.

The receptor comes from a man aged 18 to 29 in good health and CMV-seropositive. The sample consisted of PBMCs. The chain recombines TRBV28 with TRBJ2-7, with D perhaps TRBD1 (6 bases). CDR3 loop: CASTPDRYTYEQYF. For the CDR3, the DNA is TGTGCCAGCACCCCAGACAGGTATACCTACGAGCAGTACTTC.